This T cell receptor beta chain is drawn from a study of cytomegalovirus exposure and HLA in healthy donors. Study outcomes and limitations: In an earlier analysis, about 87% or about 30%: the productive usage of most TCR beta V segments. Sequence variants that were highly shared formed a cluster that was likely a sequencing artifact.

Primers: 60 Vbeta forward and 13 Jbeta reverse. Original processing notes: Among the unique TCR beta chains that a later analysis counted, roughly 80 million in all, about 12 million were shared. The protocol was immunoSEQ multiplex PCR, while the TCRdb copy is restricted to in-frame clones and leaves out a portion. V and J calls and clone size are copied from that table; D and trimming were computed from the DNA. This sample yields under 200,000 clones, of which 68% are seen a single time; around 4.5% belongs to the top ten. The germline V gene has CDR1 SSHAT and CDR2 FNYEAQ (reference sequence). This CDR3 is 15 amino acids long. A note on this clone: Its specificity is not known. At one boundary the junction diverges from the germline segment, which might be a read error.

The sequencing sample was made of PBMCs. The chain couples TRBV7-7 to TRBJ2-3; D is unresolved. The source of this sequence is a woman aged 18-30 years in good health and CMV-seropositive. The CDR3 DNA is TGTGCTAGCAGCTTAGGGCGGAGAGCCACAGATACGCAGTATTTT. This encodes CASSLGRRATDTQYF.